A selection of T cell receptor beta chains follows, all from one sample in a study of cytomegalovirus exposure and HLA in healthy donors. Libraries were prepared by immunoSEQ multiplex PCR; TCRdb keeps only in-frame clonotypes and omits some of them. The sample holds about 150,000 clones, around 79% seen once. Material: PBMCs. The receptors were gathered from a man aged 25-45 years in good health and CMV-seropositive. Each CDR3 is given with its conserved first and last residue.

j_call	v_call	cdr3_aa
TRBJ1-2	TRBV2	CASSEGWDFQMDGYTF
TRBJ2-7	TRBV18	CASSPLGTSGYEQYF
TRBJ2-1	TRBV7-3	CASSSLKTGYEQFF
TRBJ2-2	TRBV27	CASSLTGGELFF
TRBJ2-7	TRBV5-5	CASGPGTRAYEQYF
TRBJ2-3	TRBV6-4	CASSEGQNPTDTQYF
-	TRBV7-2	CASSLVYEQYF
TRBJ2-4	TRBV10-3	CAISAGTSGSNIQYF
TRBJ1-3	TRBV18	CASSSPENTIYF
TRBJ1-3	TRBV9	CASSVDGGGAAGNTIYF